Shown below are 5 T cell receptor beta chains from a single sample sequenced in a study of T cell repertoires in cytomegalovirus infection. TCRdb called the reads again in MiXCR, with one record for every CDR3 protein. The sample contains roughly 230,000 distinct CDR3 sequences, 22% of which appear only once. The sample consisted of CD8+ T cells from PBMCs. These receptors were taken from a human donor in good health (CMV status not recorded). Some clones in this sample may be carry-over from other donors' samples.

The V call is TRBV28, the J call TRBJ2-6; D is unresolved. This CDR3 spans 17 amino acids. Germline V gives CDR1 MDHEN, CDR2 SYDVKM. V shed 3 bases and J shed 3 bases, with 15 bases lying between them. CDR3 sequence (DNA): TGTGCCAGCAGTTTTAAAGTGCAGATCGGTGGGGCCAACGTCCTGACTTTC. Residues: CASSFKVQIGGANVLTF.

This clonotype was seen only a few times. The V call is TRBV20-1, the J call TRBJ1-5; D unresolved. The CDR3 has 14 residues. CDR1 DFQATT and CDR2 SNEGSKA come from the germline V gene (reference sequence). The ends were cut back, 1 base at V and 3 bases at J, with 10 bases in the middle. The CDR3 bases are TGCAGTGCTAGAGCTTCAAACCCCAATCAGCCCCAGCATTTT. This gives the protein CSARASNPNQPQHF.

Notes on this clonotype: The junction departs from germline at one end; a sequencing error may be responsible. The chain has TRBV6-2 or TRBV6-3 and TRBJ2-7, with D unclear. CDR1 MNHEY and CDR2 SVGEGT come from the germline V gene. CDR3 length equals 13 residues. CDR3 in DNA: TGTGCCAGCAGTTACCTCGAGACCTACGAGCAGCACTTC. It yields the protein CASSYLETYEQHF.

V is TRBV12-3 or TRBV12-4 and J is TRBJ2-4; D might be TRBD2 (5 bases). The CDR3 is 14 residues long. V lost 3 bases and J lost 6, with 12 bases in between. The CDR3 nucleotides read TGTGCCAGCAGTTTGTGGACGGCGGGAAACATTCAGTACTTC. This translates into CASSLWTAGNIQYF.

The rearrangement joins TRBV7-9 to TRBJ2-3, with 7 bases that match TRBD1. The CDR3 consists of 16 residues. V shed 6 bases, J shed 4 bases, and the junction held 13 bases outside the gene matches. Germline loops: CDR1 SEHNR, CDR2 FQNEAQ (reference sequence). The CDR3 DNA reads TGTGCCAGCAGACCCGATACAGGGGATCAGGCAGATACGCAGTATTTT. It specifies CASRPDTGDQADTQYF.